These 24 T cell receptor beta chains were all obtained from the same sample, sequenced in a study of blood T cell repertoires in COVID-19. The method was immunoSEQ multiplex PCR; TCRdb's version includes in-frame clones alone and lacks a portion of them. The table lists 200,000 to 250,000 clones, 65% to 90% of them singletons, with about 9% in the top ten. The sequenced sample was peripheral blood. The receptors originated from a man aged 50 to 60 with active or convalescent COVID-19.

The V and J genes are TRBV4-2 and TRBJ1-2; D is unresolved. The CDR3 is 14 residues long. Trimming cost V 4 bases and J 4 bases, with 13 bases left between them. Germline CDR1 and CDR2: LGHNA and YNFKEQ. CDR3 DNA: TGTGCCAGCAGCCCACAACGGGAGGGCTATGGCTACACCTTC. This encodes CASSPQREGYGYTF.

This sequence joins TRBV6-5 and TRBJ2-3; tentatively, D is TRBD1 (6 bases). Trimming took off 6 bases at V and 2 bases at J, with 15 bases between the two ends. From germline, CDR1 is MNHEY and CDR2 SVGAGI. This CDR3 is 15 amino acids long. DNA of the CDR3: TGTGCCAGCAGAAAAGACAGGACTGCCACAGATACGCAGTATTTT. The encoded protein is CASRKDRTATDTQYF.

The chain recombines TRBV7-2 with TRBJ1-4; TRBD1 agrees at 8 bases. V was pared by 2 bases and J by 7 bases, with 3 bases of the junction left unmatched. The CDR3 length is 14 residues. From germline, CDR1 is SGHTA and CDR2 FQGNSA. Here the CDR3 reads CASSLLTGGEKLFF. The DNA for the CDR3 is TGTGCCAGCAGCTTACTTACAGGGGGTGAAAAACTGTTTTTT.

The V call is TRBV15, the J call TRBJ2-1, with 12 bases identical to TRBD2. Germline CDR1 reads LNHNV; CDR2 reads YYDKDF (reference sequence). The V gene end was trimmed by 0 bases and the J gene end by 9 bases; junction bases not matched to a gene: 6. This CDR3 region has 16 residues. The CDR3 region is CATSRDLTSGSPEQFF. The DNA of the CDR3 is TGTGCCACCAGCAGAGATCTGACTAGCGGGAGCCCTGAGCAGTTCTTC.

V usage is TRBV7-2 and J usage is TRBJ1-3; D is uncertain. Germline CDR1 reads SGHTA; CDR2 reads FQGNSA. Trimming removed 1 base at V and 0 bases at J, with 7 bases between. CDR3 length: 15 residues. The CDR3: CASSLDGSSGNTIYF. As DNA, the CDR3 is TGTGCCAGCAGCTTAGATGGCAGCTCTGGAAACACCATATATTTT.

This chain links TRBV7-2 with TRBJ2-1; D is perhaps TRBD2 (6 bases). Germline V gene lookup returns CDR1 SGHTA and CDR2 FQGNSA. The CDR3 covers 16 residues. V dropped 5 bases and J dropped 8 bases, with 22 bases sitting between them. CDR3 nucleotides: TGTGCCAGCAGCCCACCCCGAGTGACTAGTTCCGATGAGCAGTTCTTC. Translated, it gives CASSPPRVTSSDEQFF.

This chain uses TRBV7-2 with TRBJ2-3, with 12 nucleotides matching TRBD2. This CDR3 region has 15 residues. Trimming took 1 base from V and 5 from J; bases not matched to a gene: 1. The V gene's germline CDR1 is SGHTA and CDR2 FQGNSA. The CDR3 DNA reads as TGTGCCAGCAGCTTAGGGGGACTAGCGGGAGATACGCAGTATTTT. Its translation is CASSLGGLAGDTQYF.

The chain carries TRBV6-5 and TRBJ2-1; the D gene is possibly TRBD2 (5 bases). The CDR3 runs 13 residues. The germline CDR1 and CDR2 sequences are MNHEY and SVGAGI. Between the trimmed V and J ends, which lost 7 bases and 3 bases, there was a span of 10 bases. For the CDR3, the DNA is TGTGCCAGCACCCCGAGGGACTACAATGAGCAGTTCTTC. Residues: CASTPRDYNEQFF.

The chain employs TRBV3-1 (or the pseudogene TRBV3-2) and TRBJ2-1; possible D gene TRBD2, 6 bases. CDR3 size: 13 residues. CDR1 is LGHDT, CDR2 YNNKEL, per germline (reference sequence). Trimming pared 8 bases from V and 5 bases from J, leaving 13 bases between. The CDR3 loop is CASPGDGHNEQFF. CDR3 sequence (DNA): TGTGCCAGCCCGGGGGATGGTCACAATGAGCAGTTCTTC.

The rearrangement links TRBV3-1 (or the pseudogene TRBV3-2) to TRBJ1-6; D ambiguous. V dropped 1 base and J dropped 9 bases, with 7 bases sitting between them. The CDR3 loop spans 13 amino acids. Germline V gene lookup returns CDR1 LGHDT and CDR2 YNNKEL (reference sequence). The CDR3 region is CASSQGGPSPLHF. The CDR3 region has the DNA TGTGCCAGCAGCCAAGGAGGGCCTTCACCCCTCCACTTT.

This sequence joins TRBV5-1 and TRBJ2-5; D is perhaps TRBD1 (5 bases). The V gene's germline CDR1 is SGHRS and CDR2 YFSETQ. V lost 0 bases to trimming and J lost 2 bases, with 8 bases between them. This CDR3 has 14 amino acids. In DNA, the CDR3 is TGCGCCAGCAGCTTGGGGACACATCAAGAGACCCAGTACTTC. This codes for CASSLGTHQETQYF.

This clone appeared a few times. CDR3 residues: CAISPDRVRQETQYF. CDR3 DNA sequence: TGTGCCATCAGCCCGGACAGGGTCCGACAAGAGACCCAGTACTTC. The V and J genes are TRBV10-3 and TRBJ2-5, with 8 bases fitting TRBD1. V dropped 6 bases and J dropped 2; count of bases not matched to a gene: 8. CDR1 is ENHRY, CDR2 SYGVKD, per germline. The CDR3 covers 15 residues.

The CDR3 loop is CASSSGQGPTDTQYF. CDR3 nucleotide sequence: TGTGCCAGCAGCTCCGGACAGGGGCCCACAGATACGCAGTATTTT. The rearrangement uses TRBV7-3 and TRBJ2-3, with 9 bases identical to TRBD1. This CDR3 is 15 amino acids long. The trim removed 4 bases at V and 2 bases at J, leaving 4 bases unmatched. CDR1 is SGHTA, CDR2 FQGTGA, per germline.

The rearrangement uses TRBV6-5 and TRBJ2-7; 7 bases map to TRBD1. V lost 2 bases to trimming and J lost 4 bases; unmatched junction nucleotides: 11. The CDR3 spans 16 residues. CDR1 is MNHEY, CDR2 SVGAGI, per germline. The CDR3 spells CASSYTVPQGKYEQYF. In nucleotides, the CDR3 is TGTGCCAGCAGTTACACGGTACCACAGGGGAAGTACGAGCAGTACTTC.

This clone has only one observation. V gene TRBV6-2 or TRBV6-3 combines with J gene TRBJ1-2; TRBD1 might be the D (6 bases). Germline CDR1 reads MNHEY; CDR2 reads SVGEGT. V lost 5 bases and J 5 bases, leaving 18 bases between the germline ends. This CDR3 comprises 15 residues. The CDR3 DNA sequence: TGTGCCAGCAGTGACCGACAGGAAAAGTCGTATGGCTACACCTTC. Encoded protein: CASSDRQEKSYGYTF.

This clone was seen once. V gene TRBV5-5 combines with J gene TRBJ1-5, with 7 bases matching TRBD1. J was trimmed by 5 bases and V by 3 bases; bases with no gene match: 2. The CDR3 is 13 residues long. CDR1 and CDR2 (germline): SGHKS, YYEKEE (reference sequence). The CDR3 DNA reads TGTGCCAGCAGCTGGGACAGCCATCAGCCCCAGCATTTT. Its protein is CASSWDSHQPQHF.

On this clone: Other DNA sequences in this sample translate to the same CDR3. The rearrangement uses TRBV2 and TRBJ1-1; 9 bases agree with TRBD1. The CDR3 is made up of 12 amino acids. Germline V gene lookup returns CDR1 SNHLY and CDR2 FYNNEI. After removal of 6 bases from V and 4 bases from J, the junction contained 0 bases not matched to a gene. CDR3 in amino acids: CASRDRGTEAFF. The DNA for the CDR3 is TGTGCCAGCAGGGACAGGGGCACTGAAGCTTTCTTT.

The V and J genes are TRBV5-5 and TRBJ2-7, with 7 bases matching TRBD1. Looked up from germline, CDR1 is SGHKS and CDR2 is YYEKEE (reference sequence). The CDR3 is made up of 14 amino acids. The J segment lost 4 bases and the V segment lost 2 bases, leaving 6 bases of the junction unmatched. Here the CDR3 reads CASSFAQGLYEQYF. CDR3 nucleotides: TGTGCCAGCAGCTTCGCACAGGGGTTATACGAGCAGTACTTC.

The chain uses TRBV28 and TRBJ1-6; D remains ambiguous. The germline V gene has CDR1 MDHEN and CDR2 SYDVKM. The CDR3 length is 12 residues. The ends were cut back, 5 bases at V and 4 bases at J, with 3 bases in the middle. The CDR3 DNA reads as TGTGCCAGCAGTGTATATAATTCACCCCTCCACTTT. This codes for CASSVYNSPLHF.

The rearrangement joins TRBV9 to TRBJ2-5; D is uncertain. The ends were cut back, 0 bases at V and 3 bases at J, with 6 bases in the middle. This CDR3 is built from 13 residues. Germline CDR1 is SGDLS and CDR2 is YYNGEE. In DNA, the CDR3 is TGTGCCAGCAGCGTAGGTCAAAAAGAGACCCAGTACTTC. Its translation is CASSVGQKETQYF.

The table lists this clone with a count of one. The chain couples TRBV11-2 to TRBJ1-3, with a possible D match to TRBD1 (6 bases). The germline V gene encodes CDR1 SGHAT and CDR2 FQNNGV. CDR3 length: 15 amino acids. Trimming removed 2 bases from V and 4 bases from J, with 12 bases in between. DNA of the CDR3: TGTGCCAGCAGCTTAACACCAGGGGTCGGAAACACCATATATTTT. Translating it yields CASSLTPGVGNTIYF. The entire variable domain, with the rest obtained from reference TRBV11-2 and TRBJ1-3, is as follows: EAGVAQSPRYKIIEKRQSVAFWCNPISGHATLYWYQQILGQGPKLLIQFQNNGVVDDSQLPKDRFSAERLKGVDSTLKIQPAKLEDSAVYLCASSLTPGVGNTIYFGEGSWLTVV.

The chain joins TRBV19 to TRBJ1-5; 9 nucleotides align to TRBD1. The CDR3 contains 15 residues. CDR1 is LNHDA, CDR2 SQIVND, per germline (reference sequence). V gave up 4 bases and J gave up 2 bases; unmatched junction bases: 3. This CDR3 is CASSTGTGRNQPQHF. The CDR3, as DNA: TGTGCCAGTAGTACCGGGACAGGGCGCAATCAGCCCCAGCATTTT.

V gene TRBV18 combines with J gene TRBJ1-3; a possible D gene is TRBD1 (5 bases). Germline loops: CDR1 KGHSH, CDR2 LQKENI. The CDR3 is 15 residues long. V was cut by 5 bases and J by 2 bases, with 13 bases left in between. The CDR3 nucleotides read TGTGCCAGCTCAACGACAGTACCTCCTGGAAACACCATATATTTT. The encoded protein is CASSTTVPPGNTIYF.

The J gene is TRBJ2-3, the V gene TRBV28, with D perhaps TRBD2 (6 bases). This CDR3 contains 15 residues. Germline loops: CDR1 MDHEN, CDR2 SYDVKM. The V and J ends lost 4 bases and 9 bases respectively, with 20 bases between them. The CDR3 loop reads CASSSGVLSPYTQYF. The CDR3 coding sequence is TGTGCCAGCAGTTCGGGAGTCCTTTCCCCTTACACGCAGTATTTT.